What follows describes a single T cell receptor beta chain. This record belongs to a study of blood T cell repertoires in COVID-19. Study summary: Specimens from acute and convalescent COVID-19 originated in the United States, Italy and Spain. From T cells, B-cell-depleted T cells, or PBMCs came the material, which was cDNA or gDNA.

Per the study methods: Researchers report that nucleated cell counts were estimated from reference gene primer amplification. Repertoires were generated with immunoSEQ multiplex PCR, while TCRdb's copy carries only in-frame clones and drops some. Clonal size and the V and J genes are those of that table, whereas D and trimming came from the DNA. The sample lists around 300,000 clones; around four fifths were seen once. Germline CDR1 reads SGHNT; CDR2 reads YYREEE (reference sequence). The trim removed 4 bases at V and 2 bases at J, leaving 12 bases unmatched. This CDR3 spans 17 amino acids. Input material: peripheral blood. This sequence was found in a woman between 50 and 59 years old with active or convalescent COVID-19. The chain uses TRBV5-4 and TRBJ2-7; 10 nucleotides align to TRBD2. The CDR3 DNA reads TGTGCCAGCAGCGTCCCAGGACTTAGCGGGGGGCCCTACGAGCAGTACTTC. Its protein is CASSVPGLSGGPYEQYF.